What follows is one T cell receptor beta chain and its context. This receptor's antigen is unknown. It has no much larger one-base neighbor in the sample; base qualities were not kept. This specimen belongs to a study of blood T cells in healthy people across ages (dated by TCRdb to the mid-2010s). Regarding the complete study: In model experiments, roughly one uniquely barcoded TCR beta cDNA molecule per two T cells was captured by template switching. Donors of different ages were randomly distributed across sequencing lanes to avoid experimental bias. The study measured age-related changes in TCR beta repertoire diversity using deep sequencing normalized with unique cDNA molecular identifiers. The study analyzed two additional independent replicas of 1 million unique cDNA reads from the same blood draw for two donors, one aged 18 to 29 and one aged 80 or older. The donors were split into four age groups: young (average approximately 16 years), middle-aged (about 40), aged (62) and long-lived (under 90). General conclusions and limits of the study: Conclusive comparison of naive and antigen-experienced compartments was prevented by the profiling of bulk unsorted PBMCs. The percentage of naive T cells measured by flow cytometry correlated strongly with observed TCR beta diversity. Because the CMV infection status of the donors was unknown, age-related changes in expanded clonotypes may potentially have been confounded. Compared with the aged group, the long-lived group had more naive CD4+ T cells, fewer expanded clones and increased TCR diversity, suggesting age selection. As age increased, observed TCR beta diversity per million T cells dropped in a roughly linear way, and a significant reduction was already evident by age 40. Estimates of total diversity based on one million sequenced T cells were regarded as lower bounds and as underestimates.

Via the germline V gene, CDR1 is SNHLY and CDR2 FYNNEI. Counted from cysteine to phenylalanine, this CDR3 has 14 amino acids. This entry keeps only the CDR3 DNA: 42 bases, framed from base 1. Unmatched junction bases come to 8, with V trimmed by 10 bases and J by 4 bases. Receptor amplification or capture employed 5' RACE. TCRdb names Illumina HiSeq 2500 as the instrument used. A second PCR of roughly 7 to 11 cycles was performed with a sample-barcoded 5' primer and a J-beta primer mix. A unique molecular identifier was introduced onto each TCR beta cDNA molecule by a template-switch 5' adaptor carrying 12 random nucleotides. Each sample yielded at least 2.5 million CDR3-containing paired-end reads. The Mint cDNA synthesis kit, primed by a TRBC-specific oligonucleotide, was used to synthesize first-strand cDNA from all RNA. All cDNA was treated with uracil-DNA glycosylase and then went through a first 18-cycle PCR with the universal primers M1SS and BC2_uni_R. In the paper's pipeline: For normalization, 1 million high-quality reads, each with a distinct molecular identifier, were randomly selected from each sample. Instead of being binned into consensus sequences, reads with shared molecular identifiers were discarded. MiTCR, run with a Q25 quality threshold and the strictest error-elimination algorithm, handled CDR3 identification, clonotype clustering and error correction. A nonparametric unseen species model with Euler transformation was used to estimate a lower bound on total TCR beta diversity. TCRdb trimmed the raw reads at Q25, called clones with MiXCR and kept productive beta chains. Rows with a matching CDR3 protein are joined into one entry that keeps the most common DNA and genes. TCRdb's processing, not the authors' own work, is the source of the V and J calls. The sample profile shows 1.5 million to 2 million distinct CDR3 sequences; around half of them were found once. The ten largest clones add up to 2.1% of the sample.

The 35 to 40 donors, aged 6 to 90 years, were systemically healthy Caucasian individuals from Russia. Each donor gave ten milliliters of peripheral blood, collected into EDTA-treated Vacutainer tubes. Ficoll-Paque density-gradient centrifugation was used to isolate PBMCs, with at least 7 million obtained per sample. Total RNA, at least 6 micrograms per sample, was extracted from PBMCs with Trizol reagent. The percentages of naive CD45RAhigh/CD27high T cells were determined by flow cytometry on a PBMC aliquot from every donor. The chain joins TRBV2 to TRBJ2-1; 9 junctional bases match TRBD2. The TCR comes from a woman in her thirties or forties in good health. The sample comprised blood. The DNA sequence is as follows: TGTGCCACCCGAGCAGCGGGGGGTTACAATGAGCAGTTCTTC. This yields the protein CATRAAGGYNEQFF.